These 3 T cell receptor beta chains came from one sample sequenced in a study of blood T cell repertoires in COVID-19 (dated by TCRdb to the early 2020s). Libraries were constructed by the immunoSEQ multiplex PCR assay. TCRdb retrieved this table from immuneACCESS and kept in-frame rearrangements only. Not all clones are present; in checked studies, unresolved V genes account for under half, and no reason is known for the remainder. This sample gives about 280,000 clones in total; 80% to 90% of them show up just once. Roughly 5% of the sample goes to the ten largest clones. What was sequenced was peripheral blood. The receptors were gathered from a man aged 40-49 years with acute or convalescent COVID-19.

The chain joins TRBV11-1 to TRBJ2-2; 7 nucleotides agree with TRBD1. CDR3 size: 15 residues. Germline lookup yields CDR1 SGHAT and CDR2 FQDESV (reference sequence). Trimming removed 5 bases from V and 2 bases from J; junction bases left unmatched: 5. CDR3 residues: CASSLQGLNTGELFF. The CDR3 coding sequence is TGTGCCAGCAGCCTACAGGGGCTAAACACCGGGGAGCTGTTTTTT. The whole variable domain, remainder taken from reference TRBV11-1 and TRBJ2-2, is EAEVAQSPRYKITEKSQAVAFWCDPISGHATLYWYRQILGQGPELLVQFQDESVVDDSQLPKDRFSAERLKGVDSTLKIQPAELGDSAMYLCASSLQGLNTGELFFGEGSRLTVL.

The rearrangement joins TRBV30 to TRBJ2-7, with TRBD1 identical over 8 bases. V trimming: 3 bases; J trimming: 4 bases; junction bases outside the gene matches: 5. Germline loops: CDR1 GTSNPN, CDR2 SVGIG (reference sequence). The CDR3 is 13 residues long. CDR3 amino acids: CAWSGQGGYEQYF. CDR3 nucleotide sequence: TGTGCCTGGAGCGGACAGGGCGGGTACGAGCAGTACTTC.

The rearrangement joins TRBV11-2 to TRBJ2-7; 8 nucleotides match TRBD1. CDR3 length equals 15 residues. The V and J ends lost 3 bases and 4 bases, in that order; junction bases with no gene match: 8. Germline V lookup: CDR1 SGHAT, CDR2 FQNNGV. The CDR3 region is CASSFGQGAGYEQYF. The CDR3 DNA reads as TGTGCCAGCAGCTTCGGACAGGGAGCAGGGTACGAGCAGTACTTC.